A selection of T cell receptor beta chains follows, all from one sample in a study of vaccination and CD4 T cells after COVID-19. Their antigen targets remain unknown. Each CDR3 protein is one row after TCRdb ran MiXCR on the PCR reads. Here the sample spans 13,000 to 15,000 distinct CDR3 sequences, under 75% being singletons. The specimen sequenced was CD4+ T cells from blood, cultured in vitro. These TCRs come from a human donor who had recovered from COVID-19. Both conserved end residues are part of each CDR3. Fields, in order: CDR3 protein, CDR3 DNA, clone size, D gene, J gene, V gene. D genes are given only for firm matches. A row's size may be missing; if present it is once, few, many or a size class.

cdr3_aa: CSARPFAGELFF; cdr3_nt: TGCAGTGCTAGACCCTTCGCCGGGGAGCTGTTTTTT; clone_size: -; d_call: -; j_call: TRBJ2-2; v_call: TRBV20-1
cdr3_aa: CASSTDRKAGDYEQYF; cdr3_nt: TGTGCCAGCAGCACAGACCGGAAAGCGGGAGACTACGAGCAGTACTTC; clone_size: -; d_call: TRBD2; j_call: TRBJ2-7; v_call: TRBV28
cdr3_aa: CSARDSSTPNTEAFF; cdr3_nt: TGCAGTGCTCGGGACAGCAGTACCCCGAACACTGAAGCTTTCTTT; clone_size: -; d_call: TRBD1; j_call: TRBJ1-1; v_call: TRBV20-1
cdr3_aa: CASAGFSNEQFF; cdr3_nt: TGTGCCAGCGCAGGGTTTTCCAATGAGCAGTTCTTC; clone_size: -; d_call: -; j_call: TRBJ2-1; v_call: TRBV7-2
cdr3_aa: CASLRTASYSPLHF; cdr3_nt: TGTGCCAGCCTAAGAACAGCTTCTTATTCACCCCTCCACTTT; clone_size: once; d_call: -; j_call: TRBJ1-6; v_call: TRBV28
cdr3_aa: CAISVVLNGKLFF; cdr3_nt: TGTGCCATCTCCGTTGTGTTAAATGGAAAACTGTTTTTT; clone_size: -; d_call: -; j_call: TRBJ1-4; v_call: TRBV15
cdr3_aa: CASSYSGTLMYEQYF; cdr3_nt: TGTGCCAGCAGTTACTCCGGGACCCTTATGTACGAGCAGTACTTC; clone_size: -; d_call: -; j_call: TRBJ2-7; v_call: TRBV6-5
cdr3_aa: CASSLRQGPQHF; cdr3_nt: TGTGCCAGCAGTCTCCGACAGGGACCCCAGCATTTT; clone_size: few; d_call: TRBD1; j_call: TRBJ1-5; v_call: TRBV27
cdr3_aa: CSARDSGGTFNQPQHF; cdr3_nt: TGCAGTGCTAGGGATTCGGGGGGGACCTTTAATCAGCCCCAGCATTTT; clone_size: few; d_call: -; j_call: TRBJ1-5; v_call: TRBV20-1
cdr3_aa: CAISESGLAGNEQYF; cdr3_nt: TGTGCCATCAGTGAGTCAGGACTAGCGGGGAACGAGCAGTACTTC; clone_size: -; d_call: TRBD2; j_call: TRBJ2-7; v_call: TRBV10-3
cdr3_aa: CASSLEGGSNQETQYF; cdr3_nt: TGTGCCAGCAGTTTAGAGGGAGGCAGCAACCAAGAGACCCAGTACTTC; clone_size: -; d_call: -; j_call: TRBJ2-5; v_call: TRBV12-3/TRBV12-4
cdr3_aa: CASSASGHMNTEAFF; cdr3_nt: TGTGCCAGCAGCGCCTCGGGACACATGAACACTGAAGCTTTCTTT; clone_size: -; d_call: -; j_call: TRBJ1-1; v_call: TRBV9
cdr3_aa: CASTRTGGTYEQYF; cdr3_nt: TGTGCCAGCACCAGGACAGGGGGTACCTACGAGCAGTACTTC; clone_size: once; d_call: TRBD1; j_call: TRBJ2-7; v_call: TRBV27
cdr3_aa: CATSRDIGGGYGYTF; cdr3_nt: TGTGCCACCAGCAGGGACATCGGAGGTGGCTATGGCTACACCTTC; clone_size: -; d_call: -; j_call: TRBJ1-2; v_call: TRBV15
cdr3_aa: CASSYGVEETQYF; cdr3_nt: TGTGCCAGCAGTTACGGAGTTGAGGAGACCCAGTACTTC; clone_size: few; d_call: -; j_call: TRBJ2-5; v_call: TRBV6-5
cdr3_aa: CATSRQGDTGELFF; cdr3_nt: TGTGCCACCAGCAGACAGGGGGACACCGGGGAGCTGTTTTTT; clone_size: -; d_call: TRBD1; j_call: TRBJ2-2; v_call: TRBV15
cdr3_aa: CASSLAQGGGYTF; cdr3_nt: TGTGCCAGCAGCTTAGCCCAGGGAGGTGGCTACACCTTC; clone_size: -; d_call: -; j_call: TRBJ1-2; v_call: TRBV7-2
cdr3_aa: CASNTRTGELFF; cdr3_nt: TGTGCCAGCAATACCCGGACCGGGGAGCTGTTTTTT; clone_size: once; d_call: -; j_call: TRBJ2-2; v_call: TRBV6-2/TRBV6-3
cdr3_aa: CASSQDPGGDYGYTF; cdr3_nt: TGCGCCAGCAGCCAAGATCCAGGGGGCGACTATGGCTACACCTTC; clone_size: -; d_call: TRBD1; j_call: TRBJ1-2; v_call: TRBV4-1
cdr3_aa: CASSFRYGIGTEAFF; cdr3_nt: TGTGCCAGCAGTTTTCGGTACGGGATCGGCACTGAAGCTTTCTTT; clone_size: -; d_call: -; j_call: TRBJ1-1; v_call: TRBV28
cdr3_aa: CSARGNTEAFF; cdr3_nt: TGCAGTGCTAGGGGGAACACTGAAGCTTTCTTT; clone_size: -; d_call: -; j_call: TRBJ1-1; v_call: TRBV20-1
cdr3_aa: CATSRLKSTSGRAYETQYF; cdr3_nt: TGTGCCACCAGCAGACTAAAATCGACTAGCGGGAGGGCTTATGAGACCCAGTACTTC; clone_size: -; d_call: TRBD2; j_call: TRBJ2-5; v_call: TRBV15
cdr3_aa: CATSAQTGELFF; cdr3_nt: TGTGCCACCAGTGCCCAGACCGGGGAGCTGTTTTTT; clone_size: few; d_call: -; j_call: TRBJ2-2; v_call: TRBV24-1
cdr3_aa: CASSPPEAGGDEQFF; cdr3_nt: TGTGCCAGCTCCCCCCCCGAGGCAGGGGGAGATGAGCAGTTCTTC; clone_size: -; d_call: TRBD1; j_call: TRBJ2-1; v_call: TRBV28
cdr3_aa: CATGTASETQYF; cdr3_nt: TGTGCCACCGGGACAGCATCAGAGACCCAGTACTTC; clone_size: -; d_call: TRBD1; j_call: TRBJ2-5; v_call: TRBV10-3
cdr3_aa: CASSLERAGELFF; cdr3_nt: TGTGCCAGCAGCTTAGAGAGGGCCGGGGAGCTGTTTTTT; clone_size: -; d_call: -; j_call: TRBJ2-2; v_call: TRBV7-3
cdr3_aa: CASSAGRDLYYTF; cdr3_nt: TGTGCCAGCAGCGCCGGACGGGACCTCTACTACACCTTC; clone_size: -; d_call: -; j_call: TRBJ1-2; v_call: TRBV7-9
cdr3_aa: CASTVADLNTGELFF; cdr3_nt: TGCGCCAGCACAGTAGCGGACCTCAACACCGGGGAGCTGTTTTTT; clone_size: -; d_call: -; j_call: TRBJ2-2; v_call: TRBV5-1
cdr3_aa: CASTFARAGQGSNSPLHF; cdr3_nt: TGTGCCAGCACCTTCGCTAGGGCGGGACAGGGGAGTAATTCACCCCTCCACTTT; clone_size: large; d_call: TRBD1; j_call: TRBJ1-6; v_call: TRBV27
cdr3_aa: CASSLEGWETQYF; cdr3_nt: TGTGCCAGCAGTCTAGAGGGTTGGGAGACCCAGTACTTC; clone_size: -; d_call: -; j_call: TRBJ2-5; v_call: TRBV7-9
cdr3_aa: CASSLVTPPMNTEAFF; cdr3_nt: TGTGCCAGCAGCTTGGTAACACCTCCAATGAACACTGAAGCTTTCTTT; clone_size: medium-sized; d_call: -; j_call: TRBJ1-1; v_call: TRBV5-4
cdr3_aa: CASSQRGPNSPLHF; cdr3_nt: TGTGCCAGCAGCCAACGGGGGCCTAATTCACCCCTCCACTTT; clone_size: -; d_call: -; j_call: TRBJ1-6; v_call: TRBV7-6